These 11 T cell receptor beta chains were sequenced from one sample in a study of T cells in Graves' hyperthyroidism and ophthalmopathy. Using RNA transcripts as the source, TCR beta CDR3 regions were amplified. In the first-round RT-PCR of the TCR CDR3, the HTBI primer set was used. From the multiplex PCR reads, TCRdb called clonotypes with MiXCR, one entry per CDR3 protein. This sample has hundreds of thousands of distinct CDR3 sequences, with about 45% found just once. The sample comprised peripheral blood or thyroid tissue (not recorded which). The receptors originated from an adult man with Graves' disease, either hyperthyroidism or ophthalmopathy (not recorded which).

This clonotype was seen ten or more times. This sequence joins TRBV29-1 and TRBJ2-5; D tentatively fits TRBD1 or TRBD2 (7 bases each). The CDR3 is 14 amino acids. Trimming took off 6 bases at V and 5 bases at J, with 19 bases between the two ends. CDR1 SQVTM and CDR2 ANQGSEA come from the germline V gene. The CDR3 protein is CSVGGTELPETQYF. The CDR3 bases are TGCAGCGTGGGGGGGACAGAGCTCCCCGAGACCCAGTACTTC.

This chain connects TRBV5-1 to TRBJ1-2; 7 bases are shared with TRBD1. Unmatched junction bases numbered 9, after V lost 0 bases and J lost 10 bases. Germline-derived CDR1 and CDR2 are SGHRS and YFSETQ. The CDR3 sequence is 14 residues long. The CDR3 here is CASSLALTGSDYTF. CDR3 nucleotides: TGCGCCAGCAGCTTGGCACTGACAGGGAGCGACTACACCTTC.

This chain joins TRBV7-2 and TRBJ1-6, with TRBD1 matching 7 bases. The V gene end was trimmed by 6 bases and the J gene end by 8 bases; junction bases not matched to a gene: 4. The CDR3 is made up of 13 amino acids. CDR1 and CDR2 (germline): SGHTA, FQGNSA. The CDR3 region is CASRTGVYSPLHF. As DNA, the CDR3 is TGTGCCAGCAGAACAGGGGTTTATTCACCCCTCCACTTT.

The chain is built from TRBV7-8 and TRBJ1-6, with D perhaps matching TRBD1 (5 bases). This CDR3 spans 12 amino acids. V was cut by 8 bases and J by 14 bases, with 16 bases left in between. The germline V gene encodes CDR1 SGHVS and CDR2 FQNEAQ. This chain's CDR3 is CASGRSGSTLHF. CDR3 nucleotide sequence: TGTGCCAGCGGTCGGTCAGGGTCGACCCTCCACTTT.

This chain uses TRBV2 with TRBJ1-4, with no clear D. The CDR3 runs 16 residues. Looked up from germline, CDR1 is SNHLY and CDR2 is FYNNEI. V was pared by 3 bases and J by 0 bases, with 11 bases between. The DNA of the CDR3 is TGTGCCAGCAGTGAGCGGAATTTTGCAACTAATGAAAAACTGTTTTTT. Protein: CASSERNFATNEKLFF.

The CDR3 DNA is TGTGCCAGCAGCTTAACTAGGAGGGGGAGGAACACTGAAGCTTTCTTT. Translation gives CASSLTRRGRNTEAFF. The chain carries TRBV7-3 and TRBJ1-1, with a possible D match to TRBD1 (6 bases). CDR3 size: 16 residues. Between the trimmed V and J ends, which lost 0 bases and 1 base, there was a span of 12 bases. Germline V CDR1 and CDR2: SGHTA, FQGTGA.

This clonotype appeared many times. The gene calls are TRBV19 and TRBJ2-7; D ambiguous. Germline lookup yields CDR1 LNHDA and CDR2 SQIVND (reference sequence). The germline V and J ends were trimmed by 4 bases and 3 bases, with 10 bases remaining between them. There are 13 residues in the CDR3. The CDR3 bases are TGTGCCAGTAGTACAGAAGACGGCTACGAGCAGTACTTC. Protein product: CASSTEDGYEQYF.

Turning to this clonotype: A read error may produce the germline difference seen at one junction end. The chain combines TRBV10-3 with TRBJ1-1, with 8 bases matching TRBD1. The CDR3 extends over 13 amino acids. Germline CDR1 and CDR2: ENHRY and SYGVKD. The chain's CDR3 is CAIRGQEVDETFF. The CDR3 DNA reads TGTGCCATCAGGGGACAGGAGGTAGATGAAACTTTCTTT.

The chain carries TRBV2 and TRBJ1-6; D is perhaps TRBD1 (5 bases). This CDR3 has 15 residues. In germline, CDR1 is SNHLY, CDR2 FYNNEI. V was trimmed by 6 bases and J by 13 bases, leaving 22 bases between them. The CDR3 reads CASSPGRVGGQPLHF. The CDR3 DNA sequence: TGTGCCAGCAGCCCGGGCAGGGTCGGCGGTCAGCCCCTCCACTTT.

For this clonotype: Germline is not matched at one junction end, which may reflect a read error. CDR3 in DNA: TGTGCCAGCCGGCCCGTTTCTGTTGGGAGCAATCGGCCCCAGCATTTT. Translation: CASRPVSVGSNRPQHF. The V gene is TRBV6-1, the J gene TRBJ1-5; no reliable D call. The CDR3 length is 16 residues. In germline, CDR1 is MNHNS, CDR2 SASEGT.

In its sample, this clonotype was seen many times. The chain has TRBV7-9 and TRBJ1-2, with D possibly TRBD1 on 5 matching bases. Germline V lookup: CDR1 SEHNR, CDR2 FQNEAQ (reference sequence). Trimming cost V 1 base and J 11 bases, with 14 bases left between them. This CDR3 has 13 residues. CDR3 region: CASSLGTPDKYTF. The CDR3 bases are TGTGCCAGCAGCTTAGGGACGCCGGACAAATACACCTTC.